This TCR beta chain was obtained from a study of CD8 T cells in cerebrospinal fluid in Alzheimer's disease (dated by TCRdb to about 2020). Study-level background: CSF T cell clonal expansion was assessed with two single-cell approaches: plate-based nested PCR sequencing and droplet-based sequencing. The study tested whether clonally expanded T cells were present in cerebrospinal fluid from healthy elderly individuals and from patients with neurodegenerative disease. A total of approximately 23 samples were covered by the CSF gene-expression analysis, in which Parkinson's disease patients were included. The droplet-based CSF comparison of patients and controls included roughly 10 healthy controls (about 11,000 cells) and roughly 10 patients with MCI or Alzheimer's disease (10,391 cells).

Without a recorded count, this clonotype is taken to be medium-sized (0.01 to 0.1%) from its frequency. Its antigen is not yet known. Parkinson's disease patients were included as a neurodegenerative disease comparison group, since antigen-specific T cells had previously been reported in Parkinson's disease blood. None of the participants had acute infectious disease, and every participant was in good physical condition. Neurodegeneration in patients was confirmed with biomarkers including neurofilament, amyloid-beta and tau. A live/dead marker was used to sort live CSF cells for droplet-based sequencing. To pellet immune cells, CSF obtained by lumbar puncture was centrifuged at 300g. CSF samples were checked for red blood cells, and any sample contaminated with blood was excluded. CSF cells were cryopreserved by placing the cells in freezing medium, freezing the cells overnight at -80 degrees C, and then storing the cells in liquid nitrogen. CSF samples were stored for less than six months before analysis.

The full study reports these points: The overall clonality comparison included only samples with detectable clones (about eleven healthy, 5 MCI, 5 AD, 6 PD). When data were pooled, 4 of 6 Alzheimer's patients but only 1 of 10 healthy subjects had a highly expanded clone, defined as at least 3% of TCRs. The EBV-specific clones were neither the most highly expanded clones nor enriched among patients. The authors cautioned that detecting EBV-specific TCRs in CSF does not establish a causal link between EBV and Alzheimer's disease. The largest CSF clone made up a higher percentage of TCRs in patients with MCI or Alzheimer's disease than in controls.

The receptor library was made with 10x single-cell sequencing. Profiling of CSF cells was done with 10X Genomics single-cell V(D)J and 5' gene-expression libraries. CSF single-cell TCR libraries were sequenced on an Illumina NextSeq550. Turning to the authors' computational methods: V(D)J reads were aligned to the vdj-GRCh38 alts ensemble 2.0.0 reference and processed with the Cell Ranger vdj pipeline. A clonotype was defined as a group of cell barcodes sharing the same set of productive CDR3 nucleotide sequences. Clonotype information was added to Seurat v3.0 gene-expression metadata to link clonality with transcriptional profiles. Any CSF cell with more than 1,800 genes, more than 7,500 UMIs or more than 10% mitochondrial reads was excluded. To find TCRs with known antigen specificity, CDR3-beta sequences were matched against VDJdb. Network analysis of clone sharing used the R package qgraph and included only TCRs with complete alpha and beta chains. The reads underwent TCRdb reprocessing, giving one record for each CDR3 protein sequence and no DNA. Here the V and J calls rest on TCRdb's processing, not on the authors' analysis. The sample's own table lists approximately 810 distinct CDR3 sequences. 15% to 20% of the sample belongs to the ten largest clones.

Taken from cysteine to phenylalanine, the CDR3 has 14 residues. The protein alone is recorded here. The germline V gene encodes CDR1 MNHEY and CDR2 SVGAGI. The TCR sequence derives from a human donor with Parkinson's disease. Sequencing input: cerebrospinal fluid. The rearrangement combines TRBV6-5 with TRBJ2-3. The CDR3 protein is CASSYRVGTDTQYF.